This section outlines one TCR beta chain sequence together with its context. The length of the CDR3 is 15 residues. V was clipped by 3 bases and J by 7 bases, with 13 bases between them. Germline lookup yields CDR1 SNHLY and CDR2 FYNNEI. The method was immunoSEQ multiplex PCR; TCRdb's version includes in-frame clones alone and lacks a portion of them. The sample includes more than 65,000 clones, about 83% of them seen just once. The data were taken from a study of CD4 T cell repertoires in COVID-19. This chain uses TRBV2 with TRBJ1-6; D gene uncertain. The sequence came from a human donor who had COVID-19. Sequencing was performed on CD4+ T cells from peripheral blood, taken after recovery from COVID-19. CDR3 nucleotide sequence: TGTGCCAGCAGTGAGCGGCAGCCATTAAATTCACCCCTCCACTTT. It codes for CASSERQPLNSPLHF.